The rows below give T cell receptor beta chains drawn from one sample of a study of blood T cell repertoires in COVID-19. TCRdb's table, derived via immunoSEQ multiplex PCR, lists solely in-frame clones and lacks some. The sample shows roughly 18,000 clones, about nine tenths of them seen only once. The sequenced sample was peripheral blood. The receptors here all came from a human donor in a cohort sampled during active COVID-19. CDR3s include the opening cysteine and the closing phenylalanine or tryptophan. The D gene is left open where the match is weak. Not all rows give a size; the values are once, few, many and, for expanded clones, a class.

d_call clone_size j_call v_call cdr3_aa cdr3_nt
. . TRBJ2-7 TRBV7-2 CASSLKGQSGEQYF TGTGCCAGCAGCTTAAAGGGGCAGAGTGGAGAGCAGTACTTC
. . TRBJ2-5 TRBV3-1/TRBV3-2 CASSQASGTQYF TGTGCCAGCAGCCAAGCCTCCGGGACCCAGTACTTC
. large TRBJ2-5 TRBV27 CASSLSTGPQETQYF TGTGCCAGCAGTTTATCAACAGGGCCCCAAGAGACCCAGTACTTC
TRBD2 . TRBJ2-1 TRBV5-4 CASSIGTSGNRKQFF TGTGCCAGCAGCATCGGGACTAGCGGGAACCGGAAGCAGTTCTTC
TRBD2 . TRBJ2-5 TRBV7-7 CASSDLGGAGETQYF TGTGCTAGCAGCGACCTCGGGGGGGCAGGGGAGACCCAGTACTTC
. once TRBJ1-2 TRBV3-1/TRBV3-2 CASSLPDPGTNGYTF TGTGCCAGCAGCCTACCCGATCCCGGGACAAATGGCTACACCTTC
. . TRBJ1-2 TRBV27 CASSPRSLINYGYTF TGTGCCAGCAGCCCACGGTCCTTGATAAACTATGGCTACACCTTC
. . TRBJ2-7 TRBV2 CASTRGYEQYF TGTGCCAGCACCAGGGGCTACGAGCAGTACTTC
TRBD2 . TRBJ2-7 TRBV12-3/TRBV12-4 CASSLFGGAEQYF TGTGCCAGCAGTTTATTCGGGGGGGCGGAGCAGTACTTC
. . TRBJ1-1 TRBV9 CASSAVGGTTEAFF TGTGCCAGCAGCGCCGTCGGGGGAACCACTGAAGCTTTCTTT